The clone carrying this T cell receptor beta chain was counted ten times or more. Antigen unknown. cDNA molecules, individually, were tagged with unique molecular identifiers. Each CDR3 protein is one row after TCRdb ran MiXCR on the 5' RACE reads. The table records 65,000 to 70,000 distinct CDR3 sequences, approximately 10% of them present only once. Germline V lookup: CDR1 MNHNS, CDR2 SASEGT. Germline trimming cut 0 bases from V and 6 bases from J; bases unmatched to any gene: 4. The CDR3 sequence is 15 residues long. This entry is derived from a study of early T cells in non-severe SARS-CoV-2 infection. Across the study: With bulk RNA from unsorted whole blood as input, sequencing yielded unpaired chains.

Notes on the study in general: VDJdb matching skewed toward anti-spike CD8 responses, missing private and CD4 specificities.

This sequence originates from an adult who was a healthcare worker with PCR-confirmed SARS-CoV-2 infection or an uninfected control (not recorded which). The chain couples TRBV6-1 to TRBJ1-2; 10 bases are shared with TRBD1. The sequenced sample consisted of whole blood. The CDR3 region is CASSEAGQGLNGYTF. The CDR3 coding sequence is TGTGCCAGCAGTGAAGCGGGACAGGGGCTTAATGGCTACACCTTC.